This T cell receptor (beta chain) was captured in a study of CD8 T cells in ankylosing spondylitis. There are a few counts of this clonotype. This CDR3 has 21 residues. Germline V gives CDR1 DFQATT, CDR2 SNEGSKA (reference sequence). Trimming at V came to 0 bases and at J to 7 bases, leaving 27 bases not matched to a gene. TCRdb analysed the 5' RACE reads with MiXCR anew, one entry per CDR3 protein. Here the sample spans some 250,000 distinct CDR3 sequences, roughly 10% being singletons. The rearrangement uses TRBV20-1 and TRBJ1-2; 9 nucleotides match TRBD1. Material for sequencing was blood, either unsorted or a sorted T cell fraction (not recorded which). The TCR sequence derives from a male donor with ankylosing spondylitis or in good health (not recorded which). CDR3 coding DNA: TGCAGTGCTAGAGATTGGGGTGACGGTGGAGAGCCGCGGGACAGGGACTTTGGCTACACCTTC. Translation gives CSARDWGDGGEPRDRDFGYTF.